These 8 T cell receptor beta chains were sequenced from one sample in a study of blood T cells in healthy people across ages. A second roughly 6 to 12 cycle PCR used barcoded and J-beta primers. TCRdb re-called the 5' RACE reads with MiXCR, one entry per CDR3 protein. The data show hundreds of thousands of distinct CDR3 sequences, about 30% seen once. Sequences were obtained from blood. Receptors were obtained from a woman over 75 in good health.

This clonotype was seen at least ten times. The rearrangement uses TRBV6-1 and TRBJ2-5, with D possibly matching TRBD2 (5 bases). This CDR3 region has 15 residues. The germline gives CDR1 MNHNS, CDR2 SASEGT. Trimming pared 4 bases from V and 5 bases from J, leaving 17 bases between. DNA for the CDR3: TGTGCCAGCAGTGTTACGACTACACCGGGGGAGACCCAGTACTTC. Its translation is CASSVTTTPGETQYF.

This clonotype was seen only a few times. The CDR3 does not close with the conserved phenylalanine or tryptophan, likely indicating a read error. The V and J genes are TRBV12-3 or TRBV12-4 and TRBJ2-1, with D possibly matching TRBD2 (7 bases). The V end was cut by 2 bases, the J end by 8 bases, with 13 bases between. This CDR3 region has 14 residues. The CDR3 region has the DNA TGTGCCAGCAGTTTAAGGGGGGGGGCGGATGAGCAGTTCTCC. Translated, it gives CASSLRGGADEQFS.

This clonotype showed up just a few times. The rearrangement joins TRBV6-1 to TRBJ1-1; no firm D call. Per the germline V gene, CDR1 is MNHNS and CDR2 is SASEGT. The germline V and J ends were trimmed by 6 bases and 4 bases, with 30 bases remaining between them. This CDR3 comprises 19 residues. The CDR3 DNA follows: TGTGCCAGCAGCCCCTCCGCGGGCAGGAGATCTCACAGTGGCACTGAAGCTTTCTTT. Protein sequence: CASSPSAGRRSHSGTEAFF.

Details on this clonotype: The junction differs from germline at one of its ends, possibly a read error. The chain uses TRBV20-1 and TRBJ1-5; TRBD1 aligns across 7 bases. Germline V gene lookup returns CDR1 DFQATT and CDR2 SNEGSKA (reference sequence). This CDR3 comprises 13 residues. In DNA, the CDR3 is TGCAGTGCAACCCGGGACAGCAGTCAGCCCCAGCATTTT. As protein: CSATRDSSQPQHF.

The sample holds many counts of this clonotype. This rearrangement joins TRBV7-9 to TRBJ1-6; 7 positions agree with TRBD1. CDR1 is SEHNR and CDR2 is FQNEAQ in the germline V gene (reference sequence). V lost 5 bases and J lost 7; bases outside the gene matches: 5. The CDR3 sequence is 14 residues long. CDR3 residues: CASSLGQSNSPLHF. CDR3 nucleotides: TGTGCCAGCAGCCTGGGACAGTCGAATTCACCCCTCCACTTT.

This clonotype was observed at least ten times. The chain is built from TRBV6-1 and TRBJ2-3; TRBD2 matches at 12 bases. V was clipped by 4 bases and J by 2 bases; unmatched bases: 4. The CDR3 sequence is 16 residues long. Germline V CDR1 and CDR2: MNHNS, SASEGT. CDR3 amino acids: CASSATSGGTTDTQYF. DNA of the CDR3: TGTGCCAGCAGTGCCACTAGCGGGGGGACCACAGATACGCAGTATTTT.

There are a few counts of this clonotype. A much larger clone differs by one base, so this may be a read error. The rearrangement links TRBV7-2 to TRBJ2-4; D unclear. Germline CDR1 SGHTA, CDR2 FQGNSA. V gave up 3 bases and J gave up 13 bases, with 19 bases separating them. The length of the CDR3 is 14 residues. DNA for the CDR3: TGTGCCAGCAGCTTCGATCCCAGCTACAATGAGCAGTACTTC. Protein sequence: CASSFDPSYNEQYF.

This clonotype was seen at least ten times. The V call is TRBV24-1, the J call TRBJ2-5; maybe TRBD2 (5 bases). Trimming left V 3 bases short and J 5 bases short, with 9 bases between. This CDR3 has 13 amino acids. Germline V gene lookup returns CDR1 KGHDR and CDR2 SFDVKD. The CDR3 here is CATSDGSAETQYF. CDR3 bases: TGTGCCACCAGTGATGGTAGCGCGGAGACCCAGTACTTC.